One and the same sample provided the 20 T cell receptor beta chains below, sequenced in a study of blood T cells in healthy people across ages. Then a second PCR, running roughly 7 to 11 cycles, was carried out with a sample-barcoded 5' primer and a J-beta primer mix. TCRdb redid the calling of the 5' RACE reads with MiXCR, one entry per CDR3 protein. The sample records about a million distinct CDR3 sequences, about 51% being singletons. Sequencing was performed on blood. The origin of the receptors is a woman aged 60 to 75 in good health.

The V call is TRBV20-1, the J call TRBJ2-5; 8 nucleotides agree with TRBD1. Germline CDR1 is DFQATT and CDR2 is SNEGSKA (reference sequence). V lost 4 bases and J lost 6; bases outside the gene matches: 13. This CDR3 comprises 15 residues. The CDR3 DNA is TGCAGTGCTACAGGGGACAGGAGAGTTGCGAAGACCCAGTACTTC. As protein: CSATGDRRVAKTQYF.

This chain links TRBV6-2 or TRBV6-3 with TRBJ2-7; 10 positions match TRBD2. Unmatched junction bases numbered 6, after V lost 5 bases and J lost 2 bases. Germline V gene lookup returns CDR1 MNHEY and CDR2 SVGEGT. The CDR3 is made up of 15 amino acids. In DNA form, the CDR3 reads TGTGCCAGCAGTCCTCCTAGCGGGGGACCCTACGAGCAGTACTTC. It yields the protein CASSPPSGGPYEQYF.

The chain is built from TRBV10-3 and TRBJ2-5; TRBD1 might be the D (5 bases). V lost 6 bases to trimming and J lost 1 base, with 6 bases between them. This CDR3 is built from 12 residues. Germline V gene lookup returns CDR1 ENHRY and CDR2 SYGVKD. The CDR3 sequence: CAISRAQETQYF. The CDR3, as DNA: TGTGCCATCAGCAGGGCCCAAGAGACCCAGTACTTC.

The chain is built from TRBV28 and TRBJ1-2; tentatively, D is TRBD1 (6 bases). Trimming took off 6 bases at V and 3 bases at J, with 11 bases between the two ends. CDR3 size: 13 residues. In germline, CDR1 is MDHEN, CDR2 SYDVKM. The CDR3 is CASRNRDHYGYTF. The DNA of the CDR3 is TGTGCCAGCAGGAACAGGGATCACTATGGCTACACCTTC.

Of note for this clonotype: One end of the junction fails to match germline, which may point to a read error. The chain is built from TRBV4-2 and TRBJ2-3; 8 bases map to TRBD1. The germline CDR1 and CDR2 sequences are LGHNA and YNFKEQ. This CDR3 has 17 amino acids. The DNA for the CDR3 is TGTGCCAGCAGCCAGAGGGGGACAGGCACGTACACAGATGCGCAGTATTTT. It translates to CASSQRGTGTYTDAQYF.

The chain employs TRBV5-1 and TRBJ2-3; 9 positions match TRBD1. V gave up 3 bases and J gave up 2 bases; unmatched junction bases: 7. The CDR3 is 16 residues long. The germline CDR1 and CDR2 sequences are SGHRS and YFSETQ. As DNA, the CDR3 is TGCGCCAGCAGCTGGGACGGACAGGGGTTCACAGATACGCAGTATTTT. Its protein product is CASSWDGQGFTDTQYF.

The V and J genes are TRBV20-1 and TRBJ2-5; TRBD2 matches at 8 bases. Looked up from germline, CDR1 is DFQATT and CDR2 is SNEGSKA (reference sequence). The CDR3 spans 15 residues. V trimming: 3 bases; J trimming: 11 bases; junction bases outside the gene matches: 17. In DNA, the CDR3 is TGCAGTGCTAGCCCCGGACTAGCTTCTCGCAATGAGCAGTACTTC. Encoded protein: CSASPGLASRNEQYF.

Only a few counts were recorded for this clonotype. The rearrangement joins TRBV20-1 to TRBJ2-7; D gene ambiguous. CDR3 size: 11 residues. Trimming stripped 2 bases from V and 5 bases from J, with 7 bases between. The germline V gene has CDR1 DFQATT and CDR2 SNEGSKA (reference sequence). The CDR3 nucleotides read TGCAGTGCTAGAAGGGCCGACGAGCAGTACTTC. Translated: CSARRADEQYF.

The chain carries TRBV18 and TRBJ1-1; 9 bases line up with TRBD1. The germline gives CDR1 KGHSH, CDR2 LQKENI. This CDR3 contains 15 residues. The ends lost 2 bases at V and 5 bases at J; junction bases unmatched: 6. CDR3 amino acids: CASSPTGTGHTEAFF. Written as DNA, the CDR3 is TGTGCCAGCTCACCAACCGGGACAGGGCATACTGAAGCTTTCTTT.

In DNA, the CDR3 is TGCAGTGCTAGGGTTAGACGGCAGCCCCAGCATTTT. This codes for CSARVRRQPQHF. The chain uses TRBV20-1 and TRBJ1-5; D unresolved. V was trimmed by 3 bases and J by 7 bases, leaving 10 bases between them. The germline CDR1 and CDR2 sequences are DFQATT and SNEGSKA (reference sequence). The CDR3 has 12 amino acids.

This clonotype was counted a single time. The rearrangement uses TRBV6-1 and TRBJ2-7; TRBD2 matches 10 bases. The V and J ends lost 5 bases and 4 bases, in that order; junction bases with no gene match: 8. Germline V gene lookup returns CDR1 MNHNS and CDR2 SASEGT. The CDR3 has 15 residues. CDR3 nucleotides: TGTGCCAGCAGTTCTAGCGGGAGAAATTCATACGAGCAGTACTTC. Protein sequence: CASSSSGRNSYEQYF.

The rearrangement links TRBV15 to TRBJ2-1; D possibly matches TRBD1 or TRBD2 (6 bases each). Germline lookup yields CDR1 LNHNV and CDR2 YYDKDF (reference sequence). This CDR3 has 17 amino acids. Trimming left V 0 bases short and J 3 bases short, with 15 bases between. CDR3 residues: CATSRDQPGAGYNEQFF. CDR3 nucleotides: TGTGCCACCAGCAGAGATCAACCGGGGGCGGGCTACAATGAGCAGTTCTTC.

There are a few counts of this clonotype. The chain carries TRBV11-2 and TRBJ2-5; a weak D match, TRBD2 (5 bases). This CDR3 has 15 amino acids. V lost 2 bases and J lost 2, with 12 bases in between. Per germline, CDR1 SGHAT and CDR2 FQNNGV. CDR3 loop: CASSLLTGVQETQYF. The CDR3 DNA reads as TGTGCCAGCAGCTTACTCACCGGGGTTCAAGAGACCCAGTACTTC.

This chain uses TRBV7-2 with TRBJ2-1; 9 bases are a match to TRBD2. With V trimmed by 4 bases and J by 5 bases, 12 bases remained unmatched. CDR3 length: 17 amino acids. Germline assignment: CDR1 SGHTA and CDR2 FQGNSA. This CDR3 reads CASSYRPLAGMNNEQFF. Here the CDR3 DNA reads TGTGCCAGCAGCTACCGCCCTCTAGCGGGGATGAACAATGAGCAGTTCTTC. The full variable domain, completed using reference TRBV7-2 and TRBJ2-1, is GAGVSQSPSNKVTEKGKDVELRCDPISGHTALYWYRQSLGQGLEFLIYFQGNSAPDKSGLPSDRFSAERTGGSVSTLTIQRTQQEDSAVYLCASSYRPLAGMNNEQFFGPGTRLTVL.

The V gene is TRBV6-5, the J gene TRBJ2-1; no firm D call. Germline CDR1 is MNHEY and CDR2 is SVGAGI. The CDR3 contains 15 residues. The ends were cut back, 0 bases at V and 4 bases at J, with 10 bases in the middle. CDR3 in amino acids: CASSYSGASYNEQFF. As DNA, the CDR3 is TGTGCCAGCAGTTACTCAGGAGCCAGTTACAATGAGCAGTTCTTC.

The rearrangement uses TRBV4-2 and TRBJ2-1; D unresolved. This CDR3 has 16 residues. In germline, CDR1 is LGHNA, CDR2 YNFKEQ. Trimming shortened V by 1 base and J by 7 bases, and 17 bases separated the two germline ends. The CDR3 nucleotides are TGTGCCAGCAGCCAAGGGTATAGATCTGGAAAAAATGAGCAGTTCTTC. The encoded protein is CASSQGYRSGKNEQFF.

This CDR3 reads CSATGQGNNEQFF. The CDR3 DNA sequence: TGCAGTGCTACGGGACAGGGGAACAATGAGCAGTTCTTC. The rearrangement uses TRBV20-1 and TRBJ2-1; 10 nucleotides match TRBD1. V lost 4 bases, J lost 5 bases, and 2 bases stayed unmatched. CDR1 DFQATT and CDR2 SNEGSKA come from the germline V gene (reference sequence). The CDR3 runs 13 residues.

Comments on this clonotype: The CDR3 carries no conserved terminal phenylalanine or tryptophan, so it likely arises from a read error. The genes are TRBV7-9 and TRBJ1-2, with D maybe TRBD1 (5 bases). CDR3 length: 14 residues. The germline CDR1 and CDR2 sequences are SEHNR and FQNEAQ (reference sequence). The V and J ends lost 7 bases and 4 bases respectively, with 16 bases between them. For the CDR3, the DNA is TGTGCCAGCAACCCTGGGGCCAGTGGCTATGGCTACACCATC. It encodes CASNPGASGYGYTI.

The chain carries TRBV12-3 or TRBV12-4 and TRBJ1-6; 8 positions agree with TRBD1. The CDR3 covers 15 residues. Germline trimming cut 5 bases from V and 9 bases from J; bases unmatched to any gene: 9. Here the CDR3 DNA reads TGTGCCAGCAGTGCTGGGACAGGCCACTTTTCACCCCTCCACTTT. Its protein is CASSAGTGHFSPLHF.

This chain joins TRBV4-2 and TRBJ2-1; 12 bases agree with TRBD2. Trimming at V came to 3 bases and at J to 6 bases, leaving 9 bases not matched to a gene. CDR1 is LGHNA and CDR2 is YNFKEQ in the germline V gene. The CDR3 runs 17 residues. In DNA form, the CDR3 reads TGTGCCAGCAGCCAGACACTAGCGGGAGGTTCCCTCAATGAGCAGTTCTTC. This sequence encodes CASSQTLAGGSLNEQFF.